This TCR beta chain was sequenced for a study of blood T cells in healthy people across ages. The donors, all healthy, were Caucasians living in Russia, aged roughly 6 to 100. A J-beta primer mix and a sample-barcoded 5' primer were used in a second PCR of roughly 6 to 12 cycles. One entry per CDR3 protein results from TCRdb running MiXCR on the 5' RACE reads. The sample consists of over a million distinct CDR3 sequences, roughly 43% of them appearing once. The sequence came from a woman younger than 35 in good health. Sequencing used blood.

This CDR3 is CSAKGGPNTEAFF. The CDR3 DNA follows: TGCAGTGCTAAGGGGGGCCCGAACACTGAAGCTTTCTTT. The chain recombines TRBV20-1 with TRBJ1-1; D possibly corresponds to TRBD1 (6 bases). From germline, CDR1 is DFQATT and CDR2 SNEGSKA (reference sequence). V gave up 4 bases and J gave up 1 base, with 10 bases separating them. This CDR3 has 13 amino acids.